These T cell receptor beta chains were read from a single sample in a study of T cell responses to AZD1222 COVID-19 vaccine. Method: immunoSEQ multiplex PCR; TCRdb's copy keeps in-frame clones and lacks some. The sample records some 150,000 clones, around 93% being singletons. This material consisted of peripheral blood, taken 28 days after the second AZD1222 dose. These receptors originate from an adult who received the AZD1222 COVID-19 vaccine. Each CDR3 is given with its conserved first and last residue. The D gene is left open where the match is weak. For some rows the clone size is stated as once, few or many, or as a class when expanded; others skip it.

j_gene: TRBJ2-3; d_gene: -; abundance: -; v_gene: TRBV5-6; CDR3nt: TGTGCCAGCAGCTCCCGGGCCACAGATACGCAGTATTTT; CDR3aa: CASSSRATDTQYF
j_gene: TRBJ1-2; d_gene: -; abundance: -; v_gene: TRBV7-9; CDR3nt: TGTGCCAGCAGCTTCGGGGTAGGGGTTAACTATGGCTACACCTTC; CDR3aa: CASSFGVGVNYGYTF
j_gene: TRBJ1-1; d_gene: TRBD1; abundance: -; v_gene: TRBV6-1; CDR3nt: TGTGCCAGCAGTGATGACAGGGGGCGGGCTTTCTTT; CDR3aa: CASSDDRGRAFF
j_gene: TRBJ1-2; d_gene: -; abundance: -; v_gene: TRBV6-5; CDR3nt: TGTGCCAGCAGCCCAGGGGCGGGGGGCTACACCTTC; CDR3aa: CASSPGAGGYTF
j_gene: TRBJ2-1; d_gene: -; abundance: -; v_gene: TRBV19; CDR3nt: TGTGCCAGTAAGAGCCCTAGCTCCTACAATGAGCAGTTCTTC; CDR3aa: CASKSPSSYNEQFF
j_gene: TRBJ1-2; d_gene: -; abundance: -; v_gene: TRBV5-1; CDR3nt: TGCGCCAGCAGCTTGGCCGGGGCAGAGGCTGGCTACACCTTC; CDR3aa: CASSLAGAEAGYTF
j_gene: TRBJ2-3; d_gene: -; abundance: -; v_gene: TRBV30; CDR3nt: TGTGCCTGGAGGAGGACCTCCACAGATACGCAGTATTTT; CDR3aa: CAWRRTSTDTQYF
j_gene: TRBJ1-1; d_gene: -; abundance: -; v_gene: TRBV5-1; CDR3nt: TGCGCCAGCAGCTTGGGTGGGGTGGGAAACACTGAAGCTTTCTTT; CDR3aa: CASSLGGVGNTEAFF
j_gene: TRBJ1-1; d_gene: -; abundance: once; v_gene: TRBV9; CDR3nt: TGTGCCAGCAGCGCCCCCTTAGCACTACAGGGCTTGAACACTGAAGCTTTCTTT; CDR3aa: CASSAPLALQGLNTEAFF
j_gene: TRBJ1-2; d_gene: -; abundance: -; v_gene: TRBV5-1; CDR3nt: TGCGCCAGCTCAGAAGCTAACTATGGCTACACCTTC; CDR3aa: CASSEANYGYTF
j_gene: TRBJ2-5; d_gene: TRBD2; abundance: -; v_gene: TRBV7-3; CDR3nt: TGTGCCAGCTCCGCGGGAGGGCCGAGAGAGACCCAGTACTTC; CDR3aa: CASSAGGPRETQYF
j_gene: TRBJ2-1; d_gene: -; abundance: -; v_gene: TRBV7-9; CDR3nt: TGTGCCAGCAGCTTAGAGGGATTTGGGCAGTTCTTC; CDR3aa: CASSLEGFGQFF
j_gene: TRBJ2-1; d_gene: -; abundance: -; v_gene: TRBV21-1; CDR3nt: TGTGCCAGCAGCAAGGAGCAACTAGCGGGGGACAATGAGCAGTTCTTC; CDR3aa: CASSKEQLAGDNEQFF
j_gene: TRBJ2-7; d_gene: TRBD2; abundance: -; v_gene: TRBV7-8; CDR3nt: TGTGCCAGCAGCCTCCGGGAGGATGGCTACGAGCAGTACTTC; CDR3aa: CASSLREDGYEQYF
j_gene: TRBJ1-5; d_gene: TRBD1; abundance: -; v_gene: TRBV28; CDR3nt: TGTGCCAGCAGGACAGACAGGGAAGGGGCACAAGATCAGCCCCAGCATTTT; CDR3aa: CASRTDREGAQDQPQHF
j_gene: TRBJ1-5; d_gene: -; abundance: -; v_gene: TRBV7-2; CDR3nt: TGTGCCAGCAGCTTACTTAGCAATCAGCCCCAGCATTTT; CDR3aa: CASSLLSNQPQHF
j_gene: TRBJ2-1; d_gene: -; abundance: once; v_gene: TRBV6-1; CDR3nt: TGTGCCAGCAGTGAAACGGGAGCGGATGAGCAGTTCTTC; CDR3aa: CASSETGADEQFF
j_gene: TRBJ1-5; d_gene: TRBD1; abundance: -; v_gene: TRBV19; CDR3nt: TGTGCCAGCGGACAGGGGGTCGATAGCAATCAGCCCCAGCATTTT; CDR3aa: CASGQGVDSNQPQHF
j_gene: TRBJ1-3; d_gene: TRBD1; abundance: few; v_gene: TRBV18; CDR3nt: TGTGCCAGCTCGTCCGGGACAGAGAACACCATATATTTT; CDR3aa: CASSSGTENTIYF
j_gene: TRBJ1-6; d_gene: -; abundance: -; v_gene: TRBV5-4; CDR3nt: TGTGCCAGCAGGTCCTCGGGGGGCGAGTATAATTCACCCCTCCACTTT; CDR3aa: CASRSSGGEYNSPLHF
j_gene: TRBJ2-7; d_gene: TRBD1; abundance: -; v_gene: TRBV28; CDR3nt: TGTGCCAGCAGAATCCAAGGACAGGGGGCGAACGAGCAGTACTTC; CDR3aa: CASRIQGQGANEQYF
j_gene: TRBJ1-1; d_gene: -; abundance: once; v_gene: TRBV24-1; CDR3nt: TGTGCCACCAGTGATTCTACTGAAGCTTTCTTT; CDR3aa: CATSDSTEAFF
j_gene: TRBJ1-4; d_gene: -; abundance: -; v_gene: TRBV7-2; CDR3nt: TGTGCCAGCAGCTTGTCTAATGAAAAACTGTTTTTT; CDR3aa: CASSLSNEKLFF
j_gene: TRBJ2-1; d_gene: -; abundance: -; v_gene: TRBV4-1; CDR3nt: TGCGCCAGCAGCCAAGAAGGGGGAGCGGCGAGATACAATGAGCAGTTCTTC; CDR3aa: CASSQEGGAARYNEQFF
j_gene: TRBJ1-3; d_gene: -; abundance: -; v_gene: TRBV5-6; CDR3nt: TGTGCCAGCACCCCGGGAGTAACCCACTCTGGAAACACCATATATTTT; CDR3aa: CASTPGVTHSGNTIYF